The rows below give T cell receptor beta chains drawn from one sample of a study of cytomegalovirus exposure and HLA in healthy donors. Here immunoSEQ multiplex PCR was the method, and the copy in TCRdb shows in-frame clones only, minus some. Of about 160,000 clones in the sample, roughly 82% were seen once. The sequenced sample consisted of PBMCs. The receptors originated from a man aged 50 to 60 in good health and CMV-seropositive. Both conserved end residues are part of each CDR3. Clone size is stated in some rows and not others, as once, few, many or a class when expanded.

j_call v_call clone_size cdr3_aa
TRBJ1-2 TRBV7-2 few CASGDRVRAGYTF
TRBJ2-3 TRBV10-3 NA CAISESPGTGGNTQYF
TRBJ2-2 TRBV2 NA CASSEARSSGELFF
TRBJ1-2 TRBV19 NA CASSVASRGASYGYTF
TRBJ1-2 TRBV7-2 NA CASSSTPGGPYGYTF
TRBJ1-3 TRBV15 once CATSDRDILYSPSGNTIYF
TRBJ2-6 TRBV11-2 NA CASRGLAGGGANVLTF
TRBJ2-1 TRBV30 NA CAWSVLMGHPPPQFF
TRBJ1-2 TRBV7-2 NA CASSLRGGANYGYTF
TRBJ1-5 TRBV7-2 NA CASSLLGRGNNQPQHF
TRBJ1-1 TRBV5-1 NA CASRSTGGTEAFF
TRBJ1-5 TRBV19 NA CASSTVETGAHQPQHF
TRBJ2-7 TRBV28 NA CASSQLGPYEQYF
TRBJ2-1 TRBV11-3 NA CASSPSWGHSEQFF
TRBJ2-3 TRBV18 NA CASSLTDRGWGTDTQYF
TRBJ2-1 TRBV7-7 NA CASSLSGSSYNEQFF